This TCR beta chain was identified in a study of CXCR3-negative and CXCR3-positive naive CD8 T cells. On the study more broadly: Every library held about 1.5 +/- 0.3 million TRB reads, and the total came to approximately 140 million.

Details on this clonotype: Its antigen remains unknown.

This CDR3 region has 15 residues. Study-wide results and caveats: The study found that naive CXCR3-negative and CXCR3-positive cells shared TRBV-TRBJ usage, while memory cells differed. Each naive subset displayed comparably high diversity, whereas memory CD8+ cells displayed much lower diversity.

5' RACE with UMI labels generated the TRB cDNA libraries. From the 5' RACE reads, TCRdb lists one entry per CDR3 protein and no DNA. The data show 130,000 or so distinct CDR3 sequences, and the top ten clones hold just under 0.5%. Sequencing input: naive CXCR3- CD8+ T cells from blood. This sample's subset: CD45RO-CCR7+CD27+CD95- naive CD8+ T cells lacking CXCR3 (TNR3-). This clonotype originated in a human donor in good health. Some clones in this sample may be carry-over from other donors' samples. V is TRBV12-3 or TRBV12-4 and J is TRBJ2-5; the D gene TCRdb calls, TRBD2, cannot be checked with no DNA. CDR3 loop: CASKGLAGGQETQYF.